The 31 T cell receptor beta chains below come from one sample, sequenced in a study of blood T cell repertoires in COVID-19. Sequencing used immunoSEQ multiplex PCR; TCRdb keeps in-frame clones, though not all of them. This table holds around 620,000 clones, more than 80% found once. The sequencing sample was made of peripheral blood. The receptors shown here come from a woman aged 18 to 35 with acute or convalescent COVID-19.

V and J are TRBV5-1 and TRBJ1-1, with unresolved D. Germline values: CDR1 SGHRS, CDR2 YFSETQ. Trimming took off 4 bases at V and 11 bases at J, with 18 bases between the two ends. The CDR3 loop spans 13 amino acids. The CDR3 sequence: CASSVTGSTMAFF. DNA for the CDR3: TGCGCCAGCAGCGTAACCGGGAGTACTATGGCTTTCTTT.

The chain carries TRBV3-1 (or the pseudogene TRBV3-2) and TRBJ2-5; 7 bases fit TRBD1. The V gene end was trimmed by 7 bases and the J gene end by 5 bases; junction bases not matched to a gene: 7. The CDR3 is 13 residues long. The germline CDR1 and CDR2 sequences are LGHDT and YNNKEL (reference sequence). CDR3 sequence reads: CASKTDRVETQYF. CDR3 nucleotide sequence: TGTGCCAGCAAAACCGACAGGGTGGAGACCCAGTACTTC.

This clone occurred once. The chain has TRBV9 and TRBJ1-4, with 7 bases fitting TRBD1. The germline gives CDR1 SGDLS, CDR2 YYNGEE. V was clipped by 3 bases and J by 3 bases; unmatched bases: 5. The CDR3 is 15 residues long. CDR3 sequence reads: CASSGSGTANEKLFF. CDR3 bases: TGTGCCAGCAGCGGCTCCGGGACAGCTAATGAAAAACTGTTTTTT.

The rearrangement uses TRBV30 and TRBJ1-2, with 7 bases lining up with TRBD1. The germline V gene has CDR1 GTSNPN and CDR2 SVGIG (reference sequence). V was clipped by 1 base and J by 4 bases; unmatched bases: 3. CDR3 length equals 13 residues. CDR3 nucleotides: TGTGCCTGGAGTGATGAGGGGGCCTATGGCTACACCTTC. Protein product: CAWSDEGAYGYTF.

The gene calls are TRBV19 and TRBJ2-2; no reliable D call. V was clipped by 5 bases and J by 4 bases, with 8 bases between them. The length of the CDR3 is 13 residues. CDR1 is LNHDA and CDR2 is SQIVND in the germline V gene (reference sequence). In DNA, the CDR3 is TGTGCCAGTAGTCCCTCGTTCACCGGGGAGCTGTTTTTT. Translation gives CASSPSFTGELFF.

The chain links TRBV7-2 to TRBJ1-4; D is perhaps TRBD1 (5 bases). The germline gives CDR1 SGHTA, CDR2 FQGNSA. Trimming left V 2 bases short and J 7 bases short, with 26 bases between. The CDR3 is 19 residues long. The CDR3 region is CASSLRVGGPGGFGEKLFF. CDR3 nucleotide sequence: TGTGCCAGCAGCTTAAGGGTTGGTGGACCCGGGGGTTTCGGTGAAAAACTGTTTTTT.

V usage is TRBV14 and J usage is TRBJ1-4, with TRBD1 identical over 7 bases. Germline V gene lookup returns CDR1 SGHDN and CDR2 FVKESK. After removal of 4 bases from V and 13 bases from J, the junction contained 6 bases not matched to a gene. CDR3 length: 12 residues. CDR3 in DNA: TGTGCCAGCAGCCGGAGTAAGGGGGCACTGTTTTTT. Encoded protein: CASSRSKGALFF.

The chain joins TRBV2 to TRBJ1-5; 7 bases map to TRBD1. In germline, CDR1 is SNHLY, CDR2 FYNNEI. V dropped 4 bases and J dropped 7; count of bases not matched to a gene: 4. This CDR3 spans 13 amino acids. For the CDR3, the DNA is TGTGCCAGCAGTGTACAGGGGCCCCAGCCCCAGCATTTT. Translation: CASSVQGPQPQHF.

The chain uses TRBV18 and TRBJ2-1, with a weak D call TRBD2 (6 bases). This CDR3 has 14 residues. Germline loops: CDR1 KGHSH, CDR2 LQKENI. Trimming removed 0 bases at V and 6 bases at J, with 9 bases between. CDR3 region: CASSPPGLPNEQFF. The DNA for the CDR3 is TGTGCCAGCTCACCACCGGGACTCCCCAATGAGCAGTTCTTC.

The rearrangement uses TRBV5-6 and TRBJ1-6; 7 nucleotides align to TRBD1. CDR3 length: 14 residues. Looked up from germline, CDR1 is SGHDT and CDR2 is YYEEEE. V lost 4 bases and J lost 7; bases outside the gene matches: 5. The CDR3 is CASSDGTVNSPLHF. DNA for the CDR3: TGTGCCAGCAGCGACGGGACAGTAAATTCACCCCTCCACTTT.

This clone appeared once. V is TRBV9 and J is TRBJ2-7; D is unresolved. V was clipped by 4 bases and J by 2 bases, with 13 bases between them. The germline gives CDR1 SGDLS, CDR2 YYNGEE. CDR3 length: 14 amino acids. This CDR3 is CASSPAVNPYEQYF. For the CDR3, the DNA is TGTGCCAGCAGCCCCGCGGTAAATCCCTACGAGCAGTACTTC.

The chain is built from TRBV19 and TRBJ1-2; 7 positions agree with TRBD1. The CDR3 is 15 amino acids. The germline CDR1 and CDR2 sequences are LNHDA and SQIVND (reference sequence). Unmatched junction bases numbered 16, after V lost 7 bases and J lost 8 bases. The DNA of the CDR3 is TGTGCCAGTATCCCCGGGACAGACCTAAGGAAGGGCTACACCTTC. This encodes CASIPGTDLRKGYTF. Supplemented by reference TRBV19 and TRBJ1-2, the full variable domain reads DGGITQSPKYLFRKEGQNVTLSCEQNLNHDAMYWYRQDPGQGLRLIYYSQIVNDFQKGDIAEGYSVSREKKESFPLTVTSAQKNPTAFYLCASIPGTDLRKGYTFGSGTRLTVV.

V and J are TRBV7-6 and TRBJ2-1, with TRBD1 as a possible D gene (6 bases). The length of the CDR3 is 13 residues. CDR1 and CDR2 from the germline V gene are SGHVS and FNYEAQ. Trimming stripped 4 bases from V and 6 bases from J, with 10 bases between. The CDR3 DNA follows: TGTGCCAGCAGCTCGGGACAAAGCAATGAGCAGTTCTTC. It codes for CASSSGQSNEQFF.

The J gene is TRBJ2-1, the V gene TRBV3-1 (or the pseudogene TRBV3-2); TRBD2 matches at 11 bases. This CDR3 has 15 residues. CDR1 is LGHDT and CDR2 is YNNKEL in the germline V gene (reference sequence). With 4 bases clipped from V and 3 bases from J, the junction kept 2 bases outside the gene matches. The CDR3 sequence is CASSPTSGVYNEQFF. In nucleotides, the CDR3 is TGTGCCAGCAGCCCGACTAGCGGGGTCTACAATGAGCAGTTCTTC.

The CDR3 here is CASRIDSLLGGYTF. As DNA, the CDR3 is TGTGCCAGCAGAATCGACTCTCTCCTGGGTGGCTACACCTTC. This sequence joins TRBV6-4 and TRBJ1-2; no clear D. Germline CDR1 MRHNA, CDR2 SNTAGT. With 6 bases removed from V and 7 bases from J, the gap between germline ends came to 18 bases. This CDR3 is built from 14 residues.

The chain couples TRBV5-6 to TRBJ2-3; TRBD2 agrees at 8 bases. Germline CDR1 and CDR2: SGHDT and YYEEEE. The length of the CDR3 is 13 residues. J was trimmed by 10 bases and V by 3 bases; bases with no gene match: 7. The DNA for the CDR3 is TGTGCCAGCAGCTCCGGGGGGGCCAGACCGCAGTATTTT. Protein sequence: CASSSGGARPQYF.

This chain links TRBV6-5 with TRBJ1-6; 10 bases line up with TRBD1. This CDR3 region has 15 residues. Looked up from germline, CDR1 is MNHEY and CDR2 is SVGAGI. The J segment lost 4 bases and the V segment lost 6 bases, leaving 3 bases of the junction unmatched. CDR3 sequence reads: CASRLDRGYNSPLHF. The CDR3 DNA sequence: TGTGCCAGCAGGCTGGACAGGGGGTATAATTCACCCCTCCACTTT.

V usage is TRBV4-1 and J usage is TRBJ2-2; a possible D gene is TRBD2 (5 bases). The CDR3 extends over 12 amino acids. V was cut by 8 bases and J by 7 bases, with 11 bases left in between. Germline V gene lookup returns CDR1 MGHRA and CDR2 YSYEKL. CDR3 region: CASPNEGGELFF. CDR3 bases: TGCGCCAGCCCGAACGAGGGCGGGGAGCTGTTTTTT.

V and J are TRBV20-1 and TRBJ2-1, with 8 positions matching TRBD2. CDR3 size: 15 residues. With V trimmed by 6 bases and J by 7 bases, 14 bases remained unmatched. The germline gives CDR1 DFQATT, CDR2 SNEGSKA (reference sequence). CDR3 loop: CSASPPGGLDNEQFF. The CDR3 bases are TGCAGTGCCAGTCCTCCGGGGGGGCTGGATAATGAGCAGTTCTTC.

This clone occurred once. The chain is built from TRBV6-6 and TRBJ1-2; D is uncertain. Deletions cut 0 bases from V and 6 bases from J, with 8 bases between. This CDR3 is 13 amino acids long. Germline V CDR1 and CDR2: MNHNY, SVGAGI (reference sequence). CDR3 sequence reads: CASSYSPEDGYTF. Here the CDR3 DNA reads TGTGCCAGCAGTTACTCTCCGGAGGATGGCTACACCTTC.

Notes on this clone: At the DNA level, this CDR3 is encoded by other sequences in the same sample as well. DNA for the CDR3: TGTGCCAGCAGTGAGACTAGCGGGGAGTACAATGAGCAGTTCTTC. The encoded protein is CASSETSGEYNEQFF. The rearrangement joins TRBV6-4 to TRBJ2-1; 11 bases fit TRBD2. Germline V gene data show CDR1 as MRHNA and CDR2 as SNTAGT. The CDR3 runs to 15 residues. With V trimmed by 3 bases and J by 4 bases, 2 bases remained unmatched.

The rearrangement uses TRBV24-1 and TRBJ2-1; the match to TRBD1 covers 8 bases. Trimming removed 0 bases from V and 7 bases from J; junction bases left unmatched: 4. The CDR3 is 15 amino acids. Per germline, CDR1 KGHDR and CDR2 SFDVKD. CDR3 sequence: CATSDLYRGDNEQFF. Here the CDR3 DNA reads TGTGCCACCAGTGATTTGTACAGGGGGGATAATGAGCAGTTCTTC.

The J gene is TRBJ1-2, the V gene TRBV5-1; D is ambiguous. CDR1 SGHRS and CDR2 YFSETQ come from the germline V gene. CDR3 length: 13 amino acids. The V and J ends lost 0 bases and 5 bases respectively, with 8 bases between them. CDR3 in DNA: TGCGCCAGCAGCTTGGCCCCCGGGTATGGCTACACCTTC. Translated: CASSLAPGYGYTF.

This clone was counted between two and nine times. This chain links TRBV3-1 (or the pseudogene TRBV3-2) with TRBJ2-1, with D possibly TRBD1 on 5 matching bases. Germline CDR1 and CDR2: LGHDT and YNNKEL (reference sequence). The CDR3 contains 14 residues. The V end was cut by 4 bases, the J end by 3 bases, with 10 bases between. DNA of the CDR3: TGTGCCAGCAGCCTTCCGGACAACTACAATGAGCAGTTCTTC. It yields the protein CASSLPDNYNEQFF.

The V and J genes are TRBV6-4 and TRBJ2-2; 7 positions match TRBD1. V was pared by 9 bases and J by 1 base, with 5 bases of the junction left unmatched. This CDR3 comprises 14 residues. CDR1 MRHNA and CDR2 SNTAGT come from the germline V gene. The CDR3 coding sequence is TGTGCCAGTAGGGGACAGAGGAACACCGGGGAGCTGTTTTTT. Translated, it gives CASRGQRNTGELFF.

V is TRBV13 and J is TRBJ2-7; D is unclear. Trimming shortened V by 2 bases and J by 2 bases, and 10 bases separated the two germline ends. The CDR3 consists of 14 residues. Germline lookup yields CDR1 PRHDT and CDR2 FYEKMQ (reference sequence). For the CDR3, the DNA is TGTGCCAGCAGCTTACTCACAGTAACCTACGAGCAGTACTTC. Translated: CASSLLTVTYEQYF.

This sequence joins TRBV30 and TRBJ1-5; tentative D call: TRBD1 (5 bases). Germline V CDR1 and CDR2: GTSNPN, SVGIG (reference sequence). The CDR3 is 14 amino acids. With 0 bases removed from V and 3 bases from J, the gap between germline ends came to 9 bases. The DNA of the CDR3 is TGTGCCTGGAGTGTGGGGCAGGTCAATCAGCCCCAGCATTTT. Its translation: CAWSVGQVNQPQHF.

The V call is TRBV5-6, the J call TRBJ1-2, with TRBD1 matching over 11 bases. The CDR3 is 15 amino acids. Looked up from germline, CDR1 is SGHDT and CDR2 is YYEEEE. V gave up 0 bases and J gave up 8 bases; unmatched junction bases: 6. The CDR3 DNA is TGTGCCAGCAGCTTGGCCATTAGGACAGGGGGCGGCTACACCTTC. The encoded protein is CASSLAIRTGGGYTF.

This clone showed up just once. This chain joins TRBV5-4 and TRBJ2-7; maybe TRBD1 (6 bases). The CDR3 sequence is 13 residues long. Trimming took off 5 bases at V and 7 bases at J, with 16 bases between the two ends. CDR1 and CDR2 from the germline V gene are SGHNT and YYREEE (reference sequence). In nucleotides, the CDR3 is TGTGCCAGCAGAACAGGGTCCCAAGGGGAGCAGTACTTC. This codes for CASRTGSQGEQYF.

The chain links TRBV5-1 to TRBJ2-1, with 9 bases lining up with TRBD2. CDR3 size: 15 residues. V was pared by 1 base and J by 5 bases, with 4 bases of the junction left unmatched. From germline, CDR1 is SGHRS and CDR2 YFSETQ. As DNA, the CDR3 is TGCGCCAGCAGCTTGTTAGCGGGGGCTCACAATGAGCAGTTCTTC. This sequence encodes CASSLLAGAHNEQFF.

To note about this clone: A much larger clone differs from this one at a single base, so this may be a read error. V and J are TRBV7-2 and TRBJ1-1, with D possibly matching TRBD1 (6 bases). Trimming removed 4 bases from V and 0 bases from J, with 6 bases in between. Looked up from germline, CDR1 is SGHTA and CDR2 is FQGNSA. This CDR3 is 13 amino acids long. DNA for the CDR3: TGTGCCAGCAGCTGGACAGTGAACACTGAAGCTTTCTTT. As protein: CASSWTVNTEAFF.